This note documents a single T cell receptor (beta chain) sequence. Treatment given: randomized to nivolumab then ipilimumab (arm A) or the reverse (arm B). V lost 3 bases and J lost 0, with 20 bases in between. The CDR3 contains 19 residues. Per germline, CDR1 LNHDA and CDR2 SQIVND (reference sequence). This record belongs to a study of sequential checkpoint blockade in melanoma. Background on the study: Each arm's sequence ended with maintenance nivolumab.

TCRdb's copy holds only in-frame clones and misses some; the assay was immunoSEQ multiplex PCR. This sample has about 11,000 clones, with 69% found just once. The TCR was taken from a human donor with melanoma. The chain couples TRBV19 to TRBJ2-2, with D possibly being TRBD1 (6 bases). The sequenced sample was CD8+ T cells sorted from blood (inferred from file names), obtained from a patient given nivolumab and ipilimumab in sequence. In DNA form, the CDR3 reads TGTGCCAGTAGTATCTTGGTCAGGGGTGTAGGAGCGAACACCGGGGAGCTGTTTTTT. Encoded protein: CASSILVRGVGANTGELFF.